This TCR beta chain was observed in a study of regulatory T cells in long-lasting Graves disease. Study details: New Graves' disease cases had less than 3 months of antithyroid drugs.

In building TCR beta libraries, iRepertoire HTBI primers were used together with Arm-PCR of CDR3 regions. TCRdb fed the multiplex PCR reads into MiXCR, producing one record per CDR3 protein. The sample shows about 500,000 distinct CDR3 sequences, about 12% of them seen only once. V was trimmed by 7 bases and J by 7 bases, leaving 23 bases between them. The CDR3 has 15 residues. The V gene's germline CDR1 is MDHEN and CDR2 SYDVKM. Time point reported: newly diagnosed GD, antithyroid drugs for less than 3 months. Researchers made the TCR library from RNA that was extracted from PBMCs. Enrollment of patients was through an endocrinology department in Xi'an, China. This clonotype was counted many times. A further study also used this sample, focusing on T cells in Graves' hyperthyroidism and ophthalmopathy. This second study notes: Uncontrolled infection, other autoimmune disease, pregnancy and lactation each barred patients from inclusion.

V and J are TRBV28 and TRBJ2-7, with D possibly called TRBD1 or TRBD2 (5 bases each). The TCR comes from a young woman with Graves disease. This material consisted of peripheral blood mononuclear cells (PBMCs), taken at new diagnosis, from a patient treated with antithyroid drugs. Written as DNA, the CDR3 is TGTGCCAGCATAGAGGGGTCCCAATTGGGTCGGGAGCAGTACTTC. Protein product: CASIEGSQLGREQYF.